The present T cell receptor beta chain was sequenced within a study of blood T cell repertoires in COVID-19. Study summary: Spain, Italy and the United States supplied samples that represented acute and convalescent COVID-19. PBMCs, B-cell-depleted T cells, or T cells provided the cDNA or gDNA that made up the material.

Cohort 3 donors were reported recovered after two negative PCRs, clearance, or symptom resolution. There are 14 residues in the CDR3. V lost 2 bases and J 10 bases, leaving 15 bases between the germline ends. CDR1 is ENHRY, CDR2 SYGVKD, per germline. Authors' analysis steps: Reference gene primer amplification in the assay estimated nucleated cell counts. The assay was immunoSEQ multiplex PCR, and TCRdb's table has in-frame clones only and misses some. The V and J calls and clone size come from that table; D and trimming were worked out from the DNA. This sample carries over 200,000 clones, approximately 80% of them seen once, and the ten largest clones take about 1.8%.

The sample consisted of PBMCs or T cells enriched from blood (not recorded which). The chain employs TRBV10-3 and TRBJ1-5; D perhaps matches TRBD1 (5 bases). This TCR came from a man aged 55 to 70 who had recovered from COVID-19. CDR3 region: CAISEARDGGPQHF. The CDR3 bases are TGTGCCATCAGTGAGGCCAGGGACGGGGGACCCCAGCATTTT.